This T cell receptor (beta chain) appears in the sequencing data of a study of CD8+ T cells in alopecia areata. As for the study in general: Treated patients were dosed with oral tofacitinib, taking 5 to 10 mg twice daily. The protocol delivered tofacitinib for 6 to 18 months, then withdrew it for 6 months. Overall study findings and caveats: Normal scalp showed lower clonality than lesional scalp, especially alopecia totalis/universalis.

RNA extraction and reverse transcription yielded cDNA as sequencing template. Some clones are missing from TCRdb's copy, which holds only in-frame ones; the method was immunoSEQ multiplex PCR. Here the sample spans approximately 180,000 clones, just over 65% being singletons. T lymphocytes (CD4+ and CD8+) were sorted from PBMCs. On this clone itself: Its target is unknown.

The sample here was CD8+ T cells sorted from blood, taken at week 0. This clonotype was sampled from a human donor with alopecia areata.

CDR3 coding DNA: TGTGCCAGCAGCCATGGTGGGTGGACTAGCACAGATACGCAGTATTTT. It yields the protein CASSHGGWTSTDTQYF. The V gene is TRBV7-9, the J gene TRBJ2-3; maybe TRBD2 (5 bases). V was clipped by 5 bases and J by 0 bases, with 15 bases between them. Germline V gives CDR1 SEHNR, CDR2 FQNEAQ (reference sequence). The CDR3 covers 16 residues.